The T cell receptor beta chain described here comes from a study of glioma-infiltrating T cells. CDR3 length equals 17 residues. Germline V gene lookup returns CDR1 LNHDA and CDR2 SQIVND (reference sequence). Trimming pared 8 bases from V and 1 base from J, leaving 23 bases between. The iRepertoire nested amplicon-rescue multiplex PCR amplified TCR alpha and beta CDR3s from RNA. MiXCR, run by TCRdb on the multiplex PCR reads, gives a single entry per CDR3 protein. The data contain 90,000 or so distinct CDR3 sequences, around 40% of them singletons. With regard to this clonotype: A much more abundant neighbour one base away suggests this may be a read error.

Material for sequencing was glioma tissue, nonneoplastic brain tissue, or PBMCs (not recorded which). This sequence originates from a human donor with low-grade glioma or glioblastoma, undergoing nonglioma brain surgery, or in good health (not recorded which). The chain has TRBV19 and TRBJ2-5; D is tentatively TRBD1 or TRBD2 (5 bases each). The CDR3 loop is CASGKGAGTEAQETQYF. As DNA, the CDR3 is TGTGCCAGTGGAAAAGGGGCAGGGACCGAGGCCCAAGAGACCCAGTACTTC.